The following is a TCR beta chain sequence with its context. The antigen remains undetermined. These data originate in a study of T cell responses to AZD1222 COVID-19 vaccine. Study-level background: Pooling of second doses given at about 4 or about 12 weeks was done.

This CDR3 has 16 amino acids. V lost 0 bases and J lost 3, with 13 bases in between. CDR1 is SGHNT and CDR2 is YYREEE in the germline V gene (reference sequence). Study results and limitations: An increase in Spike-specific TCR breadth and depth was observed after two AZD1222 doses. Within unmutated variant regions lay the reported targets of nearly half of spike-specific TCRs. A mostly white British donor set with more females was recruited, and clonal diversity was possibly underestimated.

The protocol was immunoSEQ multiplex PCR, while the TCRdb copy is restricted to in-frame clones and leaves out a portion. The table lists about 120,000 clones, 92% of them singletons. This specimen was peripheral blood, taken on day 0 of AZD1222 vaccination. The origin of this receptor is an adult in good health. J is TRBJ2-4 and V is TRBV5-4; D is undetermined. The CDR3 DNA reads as TGTGCCAGCAGCTTGGCGGTGGGATCGGTCAAAAACATTCAGTACTTC. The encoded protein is CASSLAVGSVKNIQYF.